This record covers a single T cell receptor (beta chain). The data belong to a study of blood T cell repertoires in COVID-19. Whole-study context: Sites in the United States, Italy and Spain provided acute and convalescent COVID-19 samples.

Assay: immunoSEQ multiplex PCR; the TCRdb copy retains only in-frame clones and omits some. Of approximately 220,000 clones in the sample, 81% were seen once. The CDR3 is 13 amino acids. Germline CDR1 LGHDT, CDR2 YNNKEL (reference sequence). Trimming cost V 1 base and J 2 bases, with 6 bases left between them. This clonotype was sampled from a woman of 80 years or more with acute or convalescent COVID-19. The chain carries TRBV3-1 (or the pseudogene TRBV3-2) and TRBJ2-7; weak D call: TRBD2 (6 bases). Sequencing was carried out using peripheral blood. CDR3 in amino acids: CASSQGGAYEQYF. DNA of the CDR3: TGTGCCAGCAGCCAAGGGGGGGCCTACGAGCAGTACTTC.